This is a list of T cell receptor beta chains from one sample in a study of radiotherapy plus CTLA-4 blockade in lung cancer. Assay used: immunoSEQ multiplex PCR; TCRdb lists only in-frame clones, some missing. The sample consists of some 80,000 clones, 60% to 85% of them appearing once. Specimen: peripheral blood, collected from a patient treated with radiotherapy plus ipilimumab. All receptors come from a human donor with non-small cell lung cancer whose response to radiotherapy plus ipilimumab could not be evaluated. Some clones in this sample may be carry-over from other donors' samples. The CDR3 runs from the conserved cysteine through the conserved F or W. A D gene is named only where the DNA matches it firmly. Clone size is shown for a subset of rows, as once, few, many or a class of expanded clone.

TRBJ2-7,-,TRBV2,TRBD1,CASSGDRGLWYEQYF,TGTGCCAGCAGTGGGGACAGGGGGTTGTGGTACGAGCAGTACTTC
TRBJ2-7,-,TRBV9,TRBD1,CASSAGTGFYEQYF,TGTGCCAGCAGCGCTGGGACAGGCTTTTACGAGCAGTACTTC
TRBJ1-2,-,TRBV5-1,TRBD1,CASRFDRGGGYGYTF,TGCGCCAGCAGATTCGACAGGGGGGGAGGCTATGGCTACACCTTC
TRBJ2-1,-,TRBV7-3,TRBD2,CASSLLRESSYNEQFF,TGTGCCAGCAGCTTGTTGCGGGAGAGCTCCTACAATGAGCAGTTCTTC
TRBJ1-2,-,TRBV7-6,-,CASSLGGQANYGYTF,TGTGCCAGCAGCCTCGGGGGTCAGGCTAACTATGGCTACACCTTC
TRBJ1-4,-,TRBV7-2,-,CASSFNSATNEKLFF,TGTGCCAGCAGCTTCAACAGTGCAACTAATGAAAAACTGTTTTTT
TRBJ2-5,-,TRBV6-1,-,CASRNRFQETQYF,TGTGCCAGCAGAAACAGGTTTCAAGAGACCCAGTACTTC
TRBJ2-6,-,TRBV4-1,TRBD1,CASSFRGGQGGGANVLTF,TGCGCCAGCAGCTTCAGAGGGGGCCAGGGTGGTGGGGCCAACGTCCTGACTTTC
TRBJ1-4,-,TRBV28,-,CASSFLTGLNEKLFF,TGTGCCAGCAGTTTCTTGACGGGACTAAATGAAAAACTGTTTTTT
TRBJ2-7,-,TRBV13,-,CASSHDRSYEQYF,TGTGCCAGCAGCCACGACAGGTCCTACGAGCAGTACTTC
TRBJ2-3,few,TRBV9,TRBD2,CASSVAPSGGSDTQYF,TGTGCCAGCAGCGTAGCCCCCAGCGGGGGATCAGATACGCAGTATTTT
TRBJ1-1,-,TRBV30,-,CAWSPHVRGGAFF,TGTGCCTGGAGTCCCCATGTAAGGGGGGGAGCTTTCTTT
TRBJ2-5,-,TRBV5-1,TRBD1,CASSLGGTGGRKETQYF,TGCGCCAGCAGCTTGGGGGGGACAGGGGGTCGGAAAGAGACCCAGTACTTC
TRBJ1-2,few,TRBV4-1,-,CASSQGGEGNPPFYGYTF,TGCGCCAGCAGCCAAGGGGGGGAGGGCAACCCCCCGTTTTATGGCTACACCTTC
TRBJ2-1,-,TRBV4-1,TRBD2,CASSQESLAGGYNEQFF,TGCGCCAGCAGCCAAGAGAGCCTAGCGGGGGGTTACAATGAGCAGTTCTTC
TRBJ1-2,-,TRBV7-8,-,CASSFVVEANGYTF,TGTGCCAGCAGCTTTGTAGTGGAAGCGAATGGCTACACCTTC
TRBJ2-2,-,TRBV15,TRBD1,CATSSFTGDTGELFF,TGTGCCACCAGCAGTTTTACAGGGGACACCGGGGAGCTGTTTTTT
TRBJ1-4,-,TRBV30,-,CAWSPGNEKLFF,TGTGCCTGGAGTCCCGGTAATGAAAAACTGTTTTTT
TRBJ2-2,-,TRBV11-1,TRBD2,CASRLADHTGELFF,TGTGCCAGCAGGCTAGCGGACCACACCGGGGAGCTGTTTTTT
TRBJ1-2,-,TRBV10-3,-,CAIAGGLPLTF,TGTGCCATAGCGGGAGGACTGCCATTGACCTTC
TRBJ1-4,-,TRBV7-9,-,CASSLIFFLDKTTNEKLFF,TGTGCCAGCAGCCTTATATTCTTCCTGGACAAGACAACTAATGAAAAACTGTTTTTT
TRBJ2-1,-,TRBV5-1,TRBD2,CASTPTSGGNLFF,TGCGCCAGCACCCCGACTAGCGGGGGGAACTTGTTCTTC
TRBJ1-5,-,TRBV7-2,-,CASSEYPGPQHF,TGTGCCAGCAGCGAGTATCCGGGGCCCCAGCATTTT
TRBJ2-6,-,TRBV9,-,CASSVPAGLGANVLTF,TGTGCCAGCAGCGTCCCAGCAGGGCTCGGGGCCAACGTCCTGACTTTC
TRBJ2-4,once,TRBV28,TRBD1,CASSLTGGENIQYF,TGTGCCAGCAGTTTAACAGGGGGAGAAAACATTCAGTACTTC
TRBJ1-5,-,TRBV5-1,TRBD1,CASSPGQGSNQPQHF,TGCGCCAGCAGCCCGGGACAGGGGAGCAATCAGCCCCAGCATTTT
TRBJ2-7,-,TRBV6-6,-,CASSPRSISYEQYF,TGTGCCAGCAGTCCCCGGTCGATTTCCTACGAGCAGTACTTC
TRBJ2-1,once,TRBV14,TRBD2,CASSQVGGSSYNEQFF,TGTGCCAGCAGCCAAGTCGGGGGGAGCTCCTACAATGAGCAGTTCTTC
TRBJ2-2,-,TRBV5-6,-,CASSLWADSNTGELFF,TGTGCCAGCAGCTTGTGGGCGGACTCGAACACCGGGGAGCTGTTTTTT
TRBJ1-2,few,TRBV28,-,CASTQGGPGRYTF,TGTGCCAGCACCCAGGGCGGACCGGGTCGCTACACCTTC
TRBJ2-1,-,TRBV9,TRBD1,CASSVGQGAYNEQFF,TGTGCCAGCAGCGTAGGACAGGGGGCCTACAATGAGCAGTTCTTC
TRBJ1-2,few,TRBV7-2,-,CASSRAGPYGYTF,TGTGCCAGCAGCCGCGCGGGCCCCTATGGCTACACCTTC
TRBJ1-2,-,TRBV11-2,-,CASSLAQGFYGYTF,TGTGCCAGCAGCTTAGCGCAGGGCTTCTATGGCTACACCTTC
TRBJ2-7,-,TRBV28,-,CASSRDTLRTRTYEQYF,TGTGCCAGCAGTCGTGACACTTTACGAACACGAACCTACGAGCAGTACTTC
TRBJ2-7,-,TRBV28,TRBD2,CASTSVSRGLAGARYEQYF,TGTGCCAGCACTTCCGTTTCAAGGGGACTAGCGGGCGCCCGCTACGAGCAGTACTTC
TRBJ1-2,-,TRBV28,TRBD1,CASSLSSTGPYGYTF,TGTGCCAGCAGTTTATCCTCGACAGGGCCCTATGGCTACACCTTC
TRBJ2-1,-,TRBV7-2,TRBD2,CASRPSGGYNEQFF,TGTGCCAGCAGGCCTAGCGGGGGGTACAATGAGCAGTTCTTC